This T cell receptor beta chain was identified during a study of post-analysis software for immune sequencing data. Findings and caveats of the study: About five TRBV segments were more frequent in patients than controls; TRBV5-6, TRBV5-1 and TRBV20-1 belonged to this group.

Every TCR beta cDNA library bore unique molecular identifiers. Via MiXCR, TCRdb re-called the PCR reads, giving one row per CDR3 protein. The sample has roughly 600,000 distinct CDR3 sequences; 44% are singletons. The CDR3 consists of 14 residues. V shed 3 bases and J shed 8 bases, with 13 bases lying between them. Concerning this clonotype itself: What it binds is not known.

The sequence came from a girl aged 5-17 years with multiple sclerosis. The sequenced sample consisted of blood. The chain carries TRBV12-3 or TRBV12-4 and TRBJ1-4, with unresolved D. The CDR3 spells CASSFGRVREKLFF. In nucleotides, the CDR3 is TGTGCCAGCAGTTTCGGGAGAGTCAGGGAAAAACTGTTTTTT.